The clone carrying this T cell receptor (beta chain) was observed many times. As yet, its antigen is unknown. Other DNA sequences in the same sample also yield this CDR3. The data are from a study of beta chain features in type 1 diabetes. Regarding the study as a whole: Significant though moderate, a shortening of TCRB CDR3s appeared in all four CD4+ subsets of Type 1 diabetes patients. Overrepresentation of cells with high TCR expression could result from cDNA sequencing. HLA influence on TCRB rearrangement stayed unresolved here.

Germline V CDR1 and CDR2: MNHEY, SVGAGI. The CDR3 has 12 residues. V lost 5 bases and J lost 6, with 9 bases in between. Sequenced material consisted of expressed TCRB transcripts (all of the isolated RNA was reverse transcribed). About 4 million reads per sample were averaged for naive, central memory and regulatory samples. Measured with immunoSEQ multiplex PCR; TCRdb has only the in-frame clones, and not every one. The sample gives more than 100,000 clones, 25% to 35% of which show up once; more than 0.45% is in the top ten. Sample: central memory CD4+ T cells from blood. The clonotype comes from a woman between 18 and 29 years old with type 1 diabetes. The gene calls are TRBV6-5 and TRBJ2-3; D remains ambiguous. The CDR3 region has the DNA TGTGCCAGCAGTCCTAACTCGGATACGCAGTATTTT. Translating it yields CASSPNSDTQYF.